This T cell receptor beta chain comes out of a study of blood T cells in healthy people across ages. This clonotype turned up a few times. No antigen is known for it. Trimming shortened V by 8 bases and J by 4 bases, and 15 bases separated the two germline ends. Germline values: CDR1 SEHNR, CDR2 FQNEAQ (reference sequence). The CDR3 sequence is 13 residues long. Isolated PBMCs totaled at least 7 million in each sample. Combining a sample-barcoded 5' primer with a J-beta primer mix, a second PCR ran for roughly 7 to 11 cycles. TCRdb ran MiXCR on the 5' RACE reads and lists one entry per CDR3 protein. The table lists more than 1.4 million distinct CDR3 sequences, about 43% of them singletons. Study results and limitations: In long-lived donors, naive CD4+ cell counts and diversity exceeded those of aged donors.

The sample was blood. The chain couples TRBV7-9 to TRBJ2-7; a weak D match, TRBD1 (5 bases). This receptor was obtained from a woman aged 18-29 years in good health. CDR3 in amino acids: CASALRDNYEQYF. The CDR3 nucleotides are TGTGCCAGCGCGCTCAGGGATAATTACGAGCAGTACTTC.